This T cell receptor (beta chain) was identified in a study of blood T cell repertoires in COVID-19. Across the study: The origin of the acute and convalescent COVID-19 samples was the United States, Italy and Spain. PBMCs, B-cell-depleted T cells, or T cells were the source of the cDNA or gDNA that made up the material.

Methods used by the authors: Amplification of reference gene primers provided the estimated nucleated cell counts. Method: immunoSEQ multiplex PCR; TCRdb's copy keeps in-frame clones and lacks some. From that table come the V and J calls and clone size; the DNA was used to work out D and trimming. Seen here are about 61,000 clones, approximately 83% observed once, and the top ten hold more than 14%. The CDR3 covers 15 residues. Losses at the gene ends were 4 bases for V and 6 bases for J; bases not matched to a gene: 4. Germline CDR1 and CDR2: SGHRS and YFSETQ. What was sequenced was peripheral blood. This TCR was recovered from a human donor in a cohort sampled during active COVID-19. V gene TRBV5-1 combines with J gene TRBJ2-2; 12 bases fit TRBD1. CDR3 sequence (DNA): TGCGCCAGCAGCGCGGGACAGGGGGCGCCCGGGGAGCTGTTTTTT. This gives the protein CASSAGQGAPGELFF.